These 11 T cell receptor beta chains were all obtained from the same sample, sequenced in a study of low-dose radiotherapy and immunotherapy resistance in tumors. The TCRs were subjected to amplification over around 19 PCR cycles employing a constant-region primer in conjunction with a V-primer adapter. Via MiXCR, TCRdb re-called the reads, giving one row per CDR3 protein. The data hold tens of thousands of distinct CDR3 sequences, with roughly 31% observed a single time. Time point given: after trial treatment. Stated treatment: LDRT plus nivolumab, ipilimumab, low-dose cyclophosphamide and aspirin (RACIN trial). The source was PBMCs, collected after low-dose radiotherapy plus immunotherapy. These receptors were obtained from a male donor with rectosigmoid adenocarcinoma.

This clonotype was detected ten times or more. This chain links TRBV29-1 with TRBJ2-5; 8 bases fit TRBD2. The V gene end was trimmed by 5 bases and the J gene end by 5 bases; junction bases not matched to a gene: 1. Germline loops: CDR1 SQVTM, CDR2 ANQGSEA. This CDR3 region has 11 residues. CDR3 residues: CSVPGGETQYF. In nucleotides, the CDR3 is TGCAGCGTTCCGGGGGGGGAGACCCAGTACTTC.

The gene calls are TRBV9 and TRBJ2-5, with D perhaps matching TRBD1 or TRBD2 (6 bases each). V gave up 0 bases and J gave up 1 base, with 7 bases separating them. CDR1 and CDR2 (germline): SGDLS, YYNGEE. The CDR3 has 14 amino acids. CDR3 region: CASSVEGGQETQYF. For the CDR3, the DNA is TGTGCCAGCAGCGTAGAGGGGGGCCAAGAGACCCAGTACTTC.

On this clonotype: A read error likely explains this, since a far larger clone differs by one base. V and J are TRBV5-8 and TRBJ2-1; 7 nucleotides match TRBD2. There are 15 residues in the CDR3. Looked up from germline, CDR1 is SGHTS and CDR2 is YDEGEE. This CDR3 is CASSKSGINYDEQFF. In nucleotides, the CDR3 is TGTGCCAGCAGCAAGAGCGGGATTAACTACGATGAGCAGTTCTTC.

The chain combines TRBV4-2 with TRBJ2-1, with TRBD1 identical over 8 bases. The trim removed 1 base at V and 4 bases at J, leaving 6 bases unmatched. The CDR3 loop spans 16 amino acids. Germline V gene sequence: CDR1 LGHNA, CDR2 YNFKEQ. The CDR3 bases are TGTGCCAGCAGCCAAGTTCCAGGGGGCGAATACAATGAGCAGTTCTTC. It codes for CASSQVPGGEYNEQFF.

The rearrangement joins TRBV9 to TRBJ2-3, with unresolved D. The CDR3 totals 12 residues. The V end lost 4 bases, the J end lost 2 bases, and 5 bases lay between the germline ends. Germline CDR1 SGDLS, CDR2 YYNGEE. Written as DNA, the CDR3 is TGTGCCAGCAGCCCCGACACAGATACGCAGTATTTT. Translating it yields CASSPDTDTQYF. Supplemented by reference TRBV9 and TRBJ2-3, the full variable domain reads DSGVTQTPKHLITATGQRVTLRCSPRSGDLSVYWYQQSLDQGLQFLIQYYNGEERAKGNILERFSAQQFPDLHSELNLSSLELGDSALYFCASSPDTDTQYFGPGTRLTVL.

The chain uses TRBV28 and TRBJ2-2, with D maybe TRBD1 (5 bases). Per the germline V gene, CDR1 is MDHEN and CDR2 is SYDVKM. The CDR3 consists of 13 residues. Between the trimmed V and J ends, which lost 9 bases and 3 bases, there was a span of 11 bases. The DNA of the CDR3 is TGTGCCAGTAAGACAGCATACACCGGGGAGCTGTTTTTT. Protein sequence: CASKTAYTGELFF. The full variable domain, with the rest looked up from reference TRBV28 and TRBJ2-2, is DVKVTQSSRYLVKRTGEKVFLECVQDMDHENMFWYRQDPGLGLRLIYFSYDVKMKEKGDIPEGYSVSREKKERFSLILESASTNQTSMYLCASKTAYTGELFFGEGSRLTVL.

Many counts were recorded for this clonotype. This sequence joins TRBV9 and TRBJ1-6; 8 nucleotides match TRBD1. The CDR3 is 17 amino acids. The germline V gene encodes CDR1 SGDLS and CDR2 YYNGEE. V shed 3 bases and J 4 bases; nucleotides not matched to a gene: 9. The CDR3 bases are TGTGCCAGCAGCGGAGGGACAGGAACTTCGTATAATTCACCCCTCCACTTT. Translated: CASSGGTGTSYNSPLHF. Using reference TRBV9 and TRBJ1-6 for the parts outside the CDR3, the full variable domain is DSGVTQTPKHLITATGQRVTLRCSPRSGDLSVYWYQQSLDQGLQFLIQYYNGEERAKGNILERFSAQQFPDLHSELNLSSLELGDSALYFCASSGGTGTSYNSPLHFGNGTRLTVT.

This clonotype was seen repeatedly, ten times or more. CDR3 in amino acids: CASSRHEAGGDTGELFF. The CDR3 bases are TGCGCCAGCAGCCGACACGAGGCGGGAGGAGACACCGGGGAGCTGTTTTTT. This rearrangement joins TRBV4-1 to TRBJ2-2; 8 bases are a match to TRBD2. CDR3 size: 17 residues. The junction had 10 bases not matched to a gene; V was cut back by 4 bases and J by 3 bases. Germline V gives CDR1 MGHRA, CDR2 YSYEKL.

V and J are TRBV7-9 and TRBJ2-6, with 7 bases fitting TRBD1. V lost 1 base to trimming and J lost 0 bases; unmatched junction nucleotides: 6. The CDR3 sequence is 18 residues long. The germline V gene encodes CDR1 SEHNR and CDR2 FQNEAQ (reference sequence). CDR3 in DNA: TGTGCCAGCAGCTTAGACAGGACAGGAGACTCTGGGGCCAACGTCCTGACTTTC. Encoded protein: CASSLDRTGDSGANVLTF.

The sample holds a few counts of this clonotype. CDR3 sequence reads: CASSLGDVGDSPLHF. DNA of the CDR3: TGTGCCAGCAGCTTAGGGGACGTGGGTGATTCACCCCTCCACTTT. The chain joins TRBV7-9 to TRBJ1-6; possibly TRBD1 for D (5 bases). Germline-derived CDR1 and CDR2 are SEHNR and FQNEAQ (reference sequence). Trimming left V 1 base short and J 8 bases short, with 12 bases between. The CDR3 spans 15 residues.

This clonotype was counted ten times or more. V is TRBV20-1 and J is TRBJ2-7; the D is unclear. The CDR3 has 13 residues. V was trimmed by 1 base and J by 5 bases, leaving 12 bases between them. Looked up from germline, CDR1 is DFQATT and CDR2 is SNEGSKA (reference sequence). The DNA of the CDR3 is TGCAGTGCTAGAGCCCTACCGAGCCACGAGCAGTACTTC. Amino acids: CSARALPSHEQYF.